The 21 T cell receptor beta chains listed next were all sequenced from one sample in a study of cytomegalovirus exposure and HLA in healthy donors (dated 2017 in TCRdb). The library came from the immunoSEQ multiplex PCR assay. For the multiplex PCR, a mixture combining 60 forward primers for TCR Vbeta segments and 13 reverse primers for TCR Jbeta segments was used. TCRdb stores this immuneACCESS table with in-frame sequences only. Part of the clones is absent; in the studies checked, under half of the shortfall reflects unresolved V genes, and no reason is known for the rest. In this sample the table shows 100,000 to 150,000 clones, 15% of which occur a single time. Roughly 2% of the sample comes from the top ten. The source material was PBMCs. These receptors originate from a young woman in good health and CMV-seronegative.

The gene calls are TRBV19 and TRBJ1-3; the D is unclear. V was cut by 5 bases and J by 4 bases, with 24 bases left in between. The CDR3 is made up of 18 amino acids. CDR1 and CDR2 from the germline V gene are LNHDA and SQIVND (reference sequence). CDR3 residues: CASSLIGLHSAGGNTIYF. As DNA, the CDR3 is TGTGCCAGTAGTCTAATTGGACTCCATTCCGCCGGGGGAAACACCATATATTTT.

This clone has more than one count but fewer than ten. CDR3 region: CSVEATTGPHGEQFF. The CDR3 DNA reads as TGCAGCGTTGAAGCAACGACAGGGCCCCACGGTGAGCAGTTCTTC. This chain joins TRBV29-1 and TRBJ2-1; 7 nucleotides line up with TRBD1. The J segment lost 9 bases and the V segment lost 1 base, leaving 12 bases of the junction unmatched. Germline V gene lookup returns CDR1 SQVTM and CDR2 ANQGSEA. The CDR3 length is 15 residues.

This chain joins TRBV29-1 and TRBJ2-1; the D is unclear. Germline lookup yields CDR1 SQVTM and CDR2 ANQGSEA. V lost 1 base and J lost 3, with 13 bases in between. This CDR3 is built from 15 residues. CDR3 coding DNA: TGCAGCGTTGAAGGCCCCCCCGGTGGCTACAATGAGCAGTTCTTC. Translation gives CSVEGPPGGYNEQFF.

The chain has TRBV18 and TRBJ1-5; possibly TRBD1 for D (5 bases). CDR3 size: 15 residues. The germline gives CDR1 KGHSH, CDR2 LQKENI. V lost 2 bases and J lost 4, with 12 bases in between. CDR3 sequence reads: CASSPVGGNNQPQHF. The DNA for the CDR3 is TGTGCCAGCTCACCAGTGGGGGGAAATAATCAGCCCCAGCATTTT.

As for this clone: The sample carries other DNA sequences with the same CDR3. This sequence joins TRBV2 and TRBJ1-1, with no clear D. The CDR3 consists of 10 residues. Germline V gene data show CDR1 as SNHLY and CDR2 as FYNNEI. Trimming left V 8 bases short and J 7 bases short, with 8 bases between. The CDR3 sequence is CASRFDEAFF. In nucleotides, the CDR3 is TGTGCCAGCCGGTTTGATGAAGCTTTCTTT.

This clone was observed a few times. The chain couples TRBV30 to TRBJ2-4; a weak D match, TRBD2 (6 bases). The CDR3 loop spans 14 amino acids. Trimming removed 5 bases at V and 7 bases at J, with 18 bases between. CDR1 and CDR2 from the germline V gene are GTSNPN and SVGIG (reference sequence). In DNA, the CDR3 is TGTGCCTGGGGGACTCCTTCAGGCGGGAACATTCAGTACTTC. Encoded protein: CAWGTPSGGNIQYF.

This clone was observed a few times. CDR3 DNA: TGTGCCAGCAGCTTAGCGGGAGGGAACACAGATACGCAGTATTTT. Protein sequence: CASSLAGGNTDTQYF. V gene TRBV7-2 combines with J gene TRBJ2-3, with 7 nucleotides matching TRBD2. V was pared by 0 bases and J by 2 bases, with 2 bases of the junction left unmatched. Germline CDR1 SGHTA, CDR2 FQGNSA. The CDR3 is 15 residues long.

This clone was detected only a few times. The rearrangement links TRBV6-1 to TRBJ2-7, with 15 positions matching TRBD2. The V segment lost 10 bases and the J segment 2 bases; nucleotides outside the gene matches: 3. Germline V CDR1 and CDR2: MNHNS, SASEGT. The CDR3 has 14 residues. The CDR3: CATRTSGRAYEQYF. The DNA of the CDR3 is TGTGCCACTCGGACTAGCGGGAGGGCCTACGAGCAGTACTTC.

A remark on this clone: No conserved phenylalanine or tryptophan is present at the end of the CDR3, so a read error is the likely explanation. The DNA is left out, because the CDR3 cannot be placed on it with certainty; the CDR3 is given as TCRdb lists it. This chain links TRBV30 with TRBJ1-1; TRBD1, as called in the table, went unchecked against the DNA. The CDR3 has 10 residues if both end residues are counted. CDR1 and CDR2 (germline): GTSNPN, SVGIG (reference sequence). CDR3 sequence: CEWSARGPGL.

This clone was seen a few times. A read error may account for a junction end that differs from germline. The rearrangement joins TRBV7-7 to TRBJ2-5; 9 positions agree with TRBD1. Germline-derived CDR1 and CDR2 are SSHAT and FNYEAQ (reference sequence). The CDR3 covers 15 residues. The CDR3: CASSLSRTGEETQYF. The CDR3, as DNA: TGTGCTAGCAGCTTAAGCAGGACAGGGGAAGAGACCCAGTACTTC.

The chain employs TRBV9 and TRBJ1-1; 9 nucleotides match TRBD1. Germline V gene lookup returns CDR1 SGDLS and CDR2 YYNGEE. The V gene end was trimmed by 4 bases and the J gene end by 6 bases; junction bases not matched to a gene: 10. This CDR3 spans 15 amino acids. The CDR3 loop is CASSPRTGEGAEAFF. The CDR3 DNA reads as TGTGCCAGCAGCCCACGGACAGGGGAAGGCGCTGAAGCTTTCTTT.

This clone was found a few times. This same CDR3 is encoded by further DNA sequences in the sample. The chain joins TRBV6-5 to TRBJ1-1; tentative D call: TRBD1 (5 bases). V was cut by 2 bases and J by 1 base, with 8 bases left in between. Germline CDR1 reads MNHEY; CDR2 reads SVGAGI. The CDR3 contains 14 residues. The CDR3, as DNA: TGTGCCAGCAGTTACAGGAGGGGGAACACTGAAGCTTTCTTT. Its translation: CASSYRRGNTEAFF.

This clone has only a few counts. The genes are TRBV5-1 and TRBJ2-1; 7 bases align to TRBD2. The V gene end was trimmed by 2 bases and the J gene end by 6 bases; junction bases not matched to a gene: 8. This CDR3 contains 15 residues. Germline loops: CDR1 SGHRS, CDR2 YFSETQ. The CDR3: CASSFELATGNEQFF. CDR3 DNA sequence: TGCGCCAGCAGCTTCGAACTAGCGACGGGCAATGAGCAGTTCTTC.

This chain connects TRBV28 to TRBJ1-1; TRBD1 matches 7 bases. The CDR3 consists of 15 residues. The germline V gene has CDR1 MDHEN and CDR2 SYDVKM. The junction had 10 bases not matched to a gene; V was cut back by 5 bases and J by 4 bases. CDR3 protein: CASSPPTGRSTEAFF. The CDR3 DNA follows: TGTGCCAGCAGTCCCCCGACAGGGAGGAGCACTGAAGCTTTCTTT.

This chain links TRBV6-5 with TRBJ1-4; D may be TRBD1 (6 bases). Germline V gene sequence: CDR1 MNHEY, CDR2 SVGAGI. The CDR3 loop spans 16 amino acids. V lost 2 bases to trimming and J lost 0 bases, with 10 bases between them. CDR3 sequence reads: CASSYSGGPTNEKLFF. The CDR3 DNA follows: TGTGCCAGCAGTTACAGCGGGGGCCCAACTAATGAAAAACTGTTTTTT.

This clone was seen a few times. The junction and the germline gene differ at one end; a read error may be behind it. This chain connects TRBV4-2 to TRBJ2-1; 9 nucleotides line up with TRBD2. This CDR3 comprises 16 residues. Germline CDR1 reads LGHNA; CDR2 reads YNFKEQ. CDR3 in DNA: TGTGCCAGCAGCCGAGAGGGGACTAGCTCCCACAATGAGCAGTTCTTC. Residues: CASSREGTSSHNEQFF.

Worth noting for this clone: At one of its ends the junction is not consistent with the germline gene, which may arise from a read error. The CDR3 DNA sequence: TGTGCCTGGGGGACAGGGGGCACAGATAAGCAGTATTTT. Encoded protein: CAWGTGGTDKQYF. This chain joins TRBV30 and TRBJ2-3; 12 bases match TRBD1. The CDR3 length is 13 residues. Germline V CDR1 and CDR2: GTSNPN, SVGIG (reference sequence).

This clone was detected only a few times. This chain links TRBV7-9 with TRBJ2-1, with D perhaps matching TRBD2 (5 bases). Germline lookup yields CDR1 SEHNR and CDR2 FQNEAQ (reference sequence). The CDR3 has 17 residues. Between the trimmed V and J ends, which lost 4 bases and 9 bases, there was a span of 25 bases. In DNA, the CDR3 is TGTGCCAGCAGCTCCCTGACTCGACTACCGGCCCCCCCTGAGCAGTTCTTC. Translating gives CASSSLTRLPAPPEQFF.

This clone was detected a few times. The chain couples TRBV9 to TRBJ1-2, with a tentative D call TRBD1 (6 bases). The CDR3 is 12 residues long. V lost 3 bases, J lost 7 bases, and 10 bases lay in between. CDR1 SGDLS and CDR2 YYNGEE come from the germline V gene. CDR3 sequence: CASSEYRAGYTF. For the CDR3, the DNA is TGTGCCAGCAGCGAATACAGGGCTGGCTACACCTTC.

This clone was seen a handful of times. The chain recombines TRBV5-1 with TRBJ1-6; no clear D gene. Trimming left V 0 bases short and J 10 bases short, with 14 bases between. The germline gives CDR1 SGHRS, CDR2 YFSETQ. This CDR3 spans 15 amino acids. DNA for the CDR3: TGCGCCAGCAGCTTGGCCCCAGGAGCGGTATCACCCCTCCACTTT. Translation: CASSLAPGAVSPLHF.

The chain employs TRBV5-1 and TRBJ1-1; D is uncertain. This CDR3 has 16 residues. Germline loops: CDR1 SGHRS, CDR2 YFSETQ. Trimming shortened V by 2 bases and J by 4 bases, and 18 bases separated the two germline ends. The CDR3 DNA reads TGCGCCAGCAGCTTTATGGAGGGTGGAGGAGGCACTGAAGCTTTCTTT. Its protein is CASSFMEGGGGTEAFF.